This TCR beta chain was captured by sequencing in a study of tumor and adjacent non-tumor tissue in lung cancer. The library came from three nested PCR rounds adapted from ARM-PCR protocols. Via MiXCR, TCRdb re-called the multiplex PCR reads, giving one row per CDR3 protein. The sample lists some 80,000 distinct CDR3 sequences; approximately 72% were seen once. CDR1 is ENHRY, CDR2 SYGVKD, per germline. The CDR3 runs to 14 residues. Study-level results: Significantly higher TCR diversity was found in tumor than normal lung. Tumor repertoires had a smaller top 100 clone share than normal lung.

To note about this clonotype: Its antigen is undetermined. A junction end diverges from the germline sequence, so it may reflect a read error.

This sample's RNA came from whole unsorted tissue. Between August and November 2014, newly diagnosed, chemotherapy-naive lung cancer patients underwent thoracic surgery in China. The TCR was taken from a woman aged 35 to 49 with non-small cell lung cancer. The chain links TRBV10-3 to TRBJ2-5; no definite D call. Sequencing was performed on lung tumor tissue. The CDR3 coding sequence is TGTGTCATCAAATCACCAGGAAGTGGAGAGACCCAGTATTTC. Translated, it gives CVIKSPGSGETQYF.